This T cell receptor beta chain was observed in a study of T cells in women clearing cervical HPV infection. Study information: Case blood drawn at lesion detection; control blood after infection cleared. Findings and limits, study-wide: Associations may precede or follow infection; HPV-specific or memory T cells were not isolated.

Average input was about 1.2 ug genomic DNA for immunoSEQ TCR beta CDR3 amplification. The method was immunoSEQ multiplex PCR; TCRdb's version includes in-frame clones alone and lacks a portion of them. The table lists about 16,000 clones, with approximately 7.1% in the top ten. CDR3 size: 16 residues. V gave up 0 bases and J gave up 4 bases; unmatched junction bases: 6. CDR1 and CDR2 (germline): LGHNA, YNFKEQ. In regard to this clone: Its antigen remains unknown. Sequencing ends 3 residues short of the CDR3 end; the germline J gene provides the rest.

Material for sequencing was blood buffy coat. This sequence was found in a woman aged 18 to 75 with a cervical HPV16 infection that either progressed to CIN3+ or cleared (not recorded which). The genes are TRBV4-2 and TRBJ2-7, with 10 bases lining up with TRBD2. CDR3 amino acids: CASSQDLSGGAYEQYF. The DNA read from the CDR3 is TGTGCCAGCAGCCAAGATCTAAGCGGGGGGGCTTACGAG.